These T cell receptor beta chains were read from a single sample in a study of blood T cell repertoires in COVID-19. Assay used: immunoSEQ multiplex PCR; TCRdb lists only in-frame clones, some missing. The sample records around 95,000 clones, 85% being singletons. Sequencing was performed on peripheral blood. The source of these receptors is a man over 45 with active or convalescent COVID-19. The CDR3 runs from the conserved cysteine through the conserved F or W. D genes are given only for firm matches. Size tells how often a clone was seen (once, few, many) or the class of an expanded clone, and some rows leave it out.

d_gene: -; v_gene: TRBV5-1; abundance: -; j_gene: TRBJ1-6; CDR3aa: CASSPVEGNSPLHF; CDR3nt: TGCGCCAGCAGTCCGGTGGAGGGTAATTCACCCCTCCACTTT
d_gene: TRBD1; v_gene: TRBV28; abundance: -; j_gene: TRBJ1-2; CDR3aa: CASSQGQGGYGYTF; CDR3nt: TGTGCCAGCAGCCAGGGACAGGGGGGGTATGGCTACACCTTC
d_gene: TRBD2; v_gene: TRBV28; abundance: -; j_gene: TRBJ2-3; CDR3aa: CASLAGGIDTQYF; CDR3nt: TGTGCCAGTCTAGCGGGAGGTATAGATACGCAGTATTTT
d_gene: -; v_gene: TRBV30; abundance: -; j_gene: TRBJ2-1; CDR3aa: CAWQLERSSEQFF; CDR3nt: TGTGCCTGGCAATTGGAGCGGTCTTCGGAGCAGTTCTTC
d_gene: TRBD1; v_gene: TRBV18; abundance: few; j_gene: TRBJ1-4; CDR3aa: CASSLRPGQGLEKLFF; CDR3nt: TGTGCCAGCTCACTTAGACCGGGACAGGGCCTTGAAAAACTGTTTTTT
d_gene: TRBD1; v_gene: TRBV12-3/TRBV12-4; abundance: -; j_gene: TRBJ1-5; CDR3aa: CASGLQGTQPQHF; CDR3nt: TGTGCCAGCGGCCTACAGGGGACTCAGCCCCAGCATTTT
d_gene: TRBD2; v_gene: TRBV4-2; abundance: -; j_gene: TRBJ2-1; CDR3aa: CASSQVGLAGWTEQFF; CDR3nt: TGTGCCAGCAGCCAAGTGGGGCTAGCGGGATGGACTGAGCAGTTCTTC
d_gene: -; v_gene: TRBV4-2; abundance: -; j_gene: TRBJ2-3; CDR3aa: CASSQEIRRAGPDTQYF; CDR3nt: TGTGCCAGCAGCCAAGAAATTAGGCGGGCTGGTCCAGATACGCAGTATTTT
d_gene: TRBD1; v_gene: TRBV5-8; abundance: -; j_gene: TRBJ1-5; CDR3aa: CASSQGQALTQPQHF; CDR3nt: TGTGCCAGCAGCCAGGGACAGGCCCTAACCCAGCCCCAGCATTTT
d_gene: TRBD2; v_gene: TRBV14; abundance: -; j_gene: TRBJ2-1; CDR3aa: CASSQVAGSEQFF; CDR3nt: TGTGCCAGCAGCCAGGTAGCGGGAAGTGAGCAGTTCTTC
d_gene: -; v_gene: TRBV5-5; abundance: -; j_gene: TRBJ1-5; CDR3aa: CASSPNSNQPQHF; CDR3nt: TGTGCCAGCAGCCCTAATAGCAATCAGCCCCAGCATTTT
d_gene: -; v_gene: TRBV29-1; abundance: -; j_gene: TRBJ1-3; CDR3aa: CSVGRGGGNTIYF; CDR3nt: TGCAGCGTTGGGAGGGGGGGTGGAAACACCATATATTTT
d_gene: TRBD1; v_gene: TRBV7-2; abundance: once; j_gene: TRBJ1-2; CDR3aa: CASSGQGNYGYTF; CDR3nt: TGTGCCAGCTCCGGACAGGGCAACTATGGCTACACCTTC
d_gene: TRBD2; v_gene: TRBV6-5; abundance: -; j_gene: TRBJ2-3; CDR3aa: CASSYSSGSGTQYF; CDR3nt: TGTGCCAGCAGTTACTCTAGCGGGAGTGGTACGCAGTATTTT
d_gene: -; v_gene: TRBV9; abundance: -; j_gene: TRBJ1-2; CDR3aa: CASSVGDAFTGYTF; CDR3nt: TGTGCCAGCAGCGTAGGCGATGCGTTTACGGGCTACACCTTC
d_gene: -; v_gene: TRBV6-5; abundance: -; j_gene: TRBJ1-1; CDR3aa: CASSSRTDEAFF; CDR3nt: TGTGCCAGCAGTTCGCGGACAGATGAAGCTTTCTTT
d_gene: -; v_gene: TRBV7-9; abundance: -; j_gene: TRBJ2-7; CDR3aa: CATQTGEAGEQYF; CDR3nt: TGTGCCACCCAGACAGGGGAAGCGGGAGAGCAGTACTTC
d_gene: -; v_gene: TRBV11-2; abundance: -; j_gene: TRBJ2-7; CDR3aa: CASSLDRDSGEQYF; CDR3nt: TGTGCCAGCAGCTTAGACCGGGACTCGGGGGAGCAGTACTTC
d_gene: -; v_gene: TRBV7-8; abundance: -; j_gene: TRBJ2-7; CDR3aa: CASSPTTSDEQYF; CDR3nt: TGTGCCAGCAGCCCGACTACCTCGGACGAGCAGTACTTC
d_gene: -; v_gene: TRBV29-1; abundance: -; j_gene: TRBJ2-1; CDR3aa: CSVPLSSYNEQFF; CDR3nt: TGCAGCGTTCCCTTGAGCTCCTACAATGAGCAGTTCTTC
d_gene: TRBD1; v_gene: TRBV12-3/TRBV12-4; abundance: -; j_gene: TRBJ2-7; CDR3aa: CASSLTGGYEQYF; CDR3nt: TGTGCCAGCAGTTTAACAGGGGGATACGAGCAGTACTTC
d_gene: -; v_gene: TRBV18; abundance: -; j_gene: TRBJ2-7; CDR3aa: CASSPDNYEQYF; CDR3nt: TGTGCCAGCTCACCGGACAACTACGAGCAGTACTTC
d_gene: TRBD2; v_gene: TRBV24-1; abundance: -; j_gene: TRBJ2-3; CDR3aa: CATSDVLAGGPDTQYF; CDR3nt: TGTGCCACCAGTGACGTACTAGCGGGAGGACCCGATACGCAGTATTTT
d_gene: -; v_gene: TRBV24-1; abundance: -; j_gene: TRBJ2-5; CDR3aa: CATSDPGWDSQETQYF; CDR3nt: TGTGCCACCAGTGACCCCGGGTGGGACTCTCAAGAGACCCAGTACTTC
d_gene: -; v_gene: TRBV7-9; abundance: -; j_gene: TRBJ1-1; CDR3aa: CASSLGEMNTEAFF; CDR3nt: TGTGCCAGCAGCTTAGGAGAGATGAACACTGAAGCTTTCTTT
d_gene: TRBD2; v_gene: TRBV4-1; abundance: -; j_gene: TRBJ2-1; CDR3aa: CATGTSASSYNEQFF; CDR3nt: TGCGCCACCGGGACTAGCGCGAGCTCCTACAATGAGCAGTTCTTC
d_gene: TRBD1; v_gene: TRBV5-4; abundance: -; j_gene: TRBJ2-1; CDR3aa: CASSLVSRGNNEQFF; CDR3nt: TGTGCCAGCAGCTTGGTCTCCAGGGGGAACAATGAGCAGTTCTTC
d_gene: TRBD2; v_gene: TRBV2; abundance: few; j_gene: TRBJ2-7; CDR3aa: CAGTSKGGEQYF; CDR3nt: TGTGCCGGGACTAGTAAAGGTGGCGAGCAGTACTTC
d_gene: TRBD2; v_gene: TRBV11-1; abundance: -; j_gene: TRBJ2-1; CDR3aa: CASSFELAPITRGVF; CDR3nt: TGTGCCAGCAGCTTCGAACTAGCGCCTATAACTCGGGGGGTCTTC
d_gene: -; v_gene: TRBV2; abundance: -; j_gene: TRBJ2-5; CDR3aa: CASSPQETQYF; CDR3nt: TGTGCCAGCAGCCCTCAAGAGACCCAGTACTTC
d_gene: -; v_gene: TRBV7-9; abundance: -; j_gene: TRBJ2-7; CDR3aa: CAAGRTSWTGDF; CDR3nt: TGTGCCGCCGGCCGGACTAGCTGGACAGGGGACTTC